What follows describes a single T cell receptor (beta chain). The data stem from a study of Ad26.COV2.S vaccination and SARS-CoV-2 variants. Germline CDR1 reads SGDLS; CDR2 reads YYNGEE. This CDR3 has 15 amino acids. Deletions cut 2 bases from V and 0 bases from J, with 12 bases between. Profiling relied on immunoSEQ multiplex PCR, and the TCRdb table lists in-frame clones only, not all of them. The profile shows approximately 400,000 clones, 90% to 95% of them singletons. This chain connects TRBV9 to TRBJ2-7; possible D gene TRBD2, 7 bases. The TCR was taken from a human donor who had recovered from COVID-19. The input for sequencing was peripheral blood, taken after recovery from COVID-19. CDR3 nucleotides: TGTGCCAGCAGCGTCGGGGGGCAGAGCTCCTACGAGCAGTACTTC. Encoded protein: CASSVGGQSSYEQYF. Complete variable domain (other parts from reference TRBV9 and TRBJ2-7): DSGVTQTPKHLITATGQRVTLRCSPRSGDLSVYWYQQSLDQGLQFLIQYYNGEERAKGNILERFSAQQFPDLHSELNLSSLELGDSALYFCASSVGGQSSYEQYFGPGTRLTVT.